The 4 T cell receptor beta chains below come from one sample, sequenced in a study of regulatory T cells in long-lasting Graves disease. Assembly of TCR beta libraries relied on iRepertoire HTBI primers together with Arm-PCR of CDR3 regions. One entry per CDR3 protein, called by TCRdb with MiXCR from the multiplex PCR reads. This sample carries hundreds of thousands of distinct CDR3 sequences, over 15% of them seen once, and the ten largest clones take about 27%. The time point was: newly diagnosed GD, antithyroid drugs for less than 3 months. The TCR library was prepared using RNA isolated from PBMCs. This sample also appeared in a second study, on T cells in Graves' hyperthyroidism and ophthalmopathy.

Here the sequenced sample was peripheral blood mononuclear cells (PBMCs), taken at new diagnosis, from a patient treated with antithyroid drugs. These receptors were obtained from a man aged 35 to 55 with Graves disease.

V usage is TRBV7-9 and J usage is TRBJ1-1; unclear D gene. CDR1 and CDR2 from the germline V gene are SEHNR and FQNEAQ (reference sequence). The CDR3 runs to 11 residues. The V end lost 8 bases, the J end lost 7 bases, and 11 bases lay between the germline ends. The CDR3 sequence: CASLQMGEAFF. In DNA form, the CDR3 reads TGTGCCAGCCTTCAAATGGGTGAAGCTTTCTTT.

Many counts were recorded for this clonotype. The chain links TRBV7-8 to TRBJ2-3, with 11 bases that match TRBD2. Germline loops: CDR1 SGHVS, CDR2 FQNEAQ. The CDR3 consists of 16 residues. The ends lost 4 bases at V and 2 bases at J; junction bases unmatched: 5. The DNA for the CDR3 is TGTGCCAGCAGCTACCTAGCGGGGGGCAACACAGATACGCAGTATTTT. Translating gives CASSYLAGGNTDTQYF.

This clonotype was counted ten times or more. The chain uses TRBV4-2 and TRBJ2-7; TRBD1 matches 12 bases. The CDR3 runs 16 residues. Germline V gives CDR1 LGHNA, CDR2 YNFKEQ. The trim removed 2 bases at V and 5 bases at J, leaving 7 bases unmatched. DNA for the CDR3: TGTGCCAGCAGCCAACGATCCGGGACAGGGGGCGACGAGCAGTACTTC. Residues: CASSQRSGTGGDEQYF.

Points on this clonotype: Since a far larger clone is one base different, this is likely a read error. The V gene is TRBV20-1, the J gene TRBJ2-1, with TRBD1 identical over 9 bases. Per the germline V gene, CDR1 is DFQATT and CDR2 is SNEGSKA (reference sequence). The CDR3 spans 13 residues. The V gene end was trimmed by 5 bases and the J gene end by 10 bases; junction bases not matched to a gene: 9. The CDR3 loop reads CSAPGTGTGEQFF. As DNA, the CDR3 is TGCAGTGCTCCCGGGACAGGGACCGGGGAGCAGTTCTTC.